The subject of this entry is one T cell receptor beta chain. Its antigen is unidentified. TCRdb keeps only in-frame clones here, not all; method: immunoSEQ multiplex PCR. The repertoire holds 25,000 to 35,000 clones, roughly 81% seen once, with 9.3% in the top ten. CDR1 is MGHRA, CDR2 YSYEKL, per germline. The V gene lost 0 bases and the J gene lost 0 bases, with 9 bases spanning the gap. CDR3 length: 16 amino acids. The sample originates from a study of early stage breast cancer tumors. Study as a whole: About 80% of the 16 invasive tumors were ER+, PR+ and HER2-.

General study results and limits: Tumors had around 2.5-fold higher T cell density than normal breast. Commonly generated sequences made up most enriched TCRB sequences shared between patients.

The source material was blood. The receptor was derived from a person between 50 and 60 years old with breast cancer. This chain uses TRBV4-1 with TRBJ2-1; a possible D gene is TRBD1 (6 bases). CDR3 DNA: TGCGCCAGCAGCCAAGAGACAGGATACTCCTACAATGAGCAGTTCTTC. Protein: CASSQETGYSYNEQFF.